This T cell receptor (beta chain) was identified in a study of cytomegalovirus exposure and HLA in healthy donors. Broader study findings: Several top significant clusters appeared, in a later analysis, to be linked to common viral pathogens.

Germline V lookup: CDR1 GTSNPN, CDR2 SVGIG (reference sequence). The CDR3 spans 16 residues. Trimming removed 0 bases from V and 4 bases from J; junction bases left unmatched: 6. With regard to this clone: The antigen is undetermined.

Vbeta (60) and Jbeta (13) primers were used in the PCR. Original data processing: Approximately 9.9 million shared chains were among the roughly 78 million unique TCR beta chains that a later analysis counted. The method was immunoSEQ multiplex PCR; TCRdb's version includes in-frame clones alone and lacks a portion of them. The D gene and trimming were derived from the DNA, and the V and J assignments and clone size from that table. The sample totals about 64,000 clones. This chain links TRBV30 with TRBJ1-2, with 12 bases matching TRBD1. The clonotype was recovered from a woman younger than 35 in good health and CMV-seronegative. The sample comprised PBMCs. The chain's CDR3 is CAWSVQGQGAIYGYTF. The CDR3 nucleotides are TGTGCCTGGAGTGTACAGGGACAGGGGGCGATCTATGGCTACACCTTC. Drawing the rest from reference TRBV30 and TRBJ1-2, the complete variable domain is SQTIHQWPATLVQPVGSPLSLECTVEGTSNPNLYWYRQAAGRGLQLLFYSVGIGQISSEVPQNLSASRPQDRQFILSSKKLLLSDSGFYLCAWSVQGQGAIYGYTFGSGTRLTVV.